This entry concerns a single TCR beta chain. As yet, its antigen is unknown. The sample belongs to a study of cytomegalovirus exposure and HLA in healthy donors. As for the study in general: Falling in the Caucasian-associated ancestry cluster were 80% to 90% of 398 genotyped donors. General study findings and limits: There were several of the most significant clusters that appeared linked to common viral pathogens in a later analysis. Productive status was seen about 90% or about 30% of the time for most TCR beta V segments in an earlier analysis. Generally TCR sequences proved uncommon, though certain public TCRs appeared in numerous donors.

60 Vbeta and 13 Jbeta primers were used in PCR. Clones were sequenced by immunoSEQ multiplex PCR, and TCRdb holds only the in-frame ones, with some missing. Of fewer than 100,000 clones in the sample, 70% to 80% were seen once. Trimming at V came to 5 bases and at J to 5 bases, leaving 9 bases not matched to a gene. The V gene's germline CDR1 is MNHNS and CDR2 SASEGT. CDR3 length: 15 residues. Specimen: PBMCs. The chain recombines TRBV6-1 with TRBJ2-5; 9 nucleotides align to TRBD1. The origin of this receptor is a man aged 55 to 70 in good health and CMV-seropositive. For the CDR3, the DNA is TGTGCCAGCAGTAAGAGGGACAGGGCTGTCGAGACCCAGTACTTC. Translation: CASSKRDRAVETQYF.